The 2 T cell receptor beta chains given below trace back to one sample, sequenced in a study of CD8+ T cells in alopecia areata. Extracted RNA was reverse transcribed into cDNA, the sequencing template. Here immunoSEQ multiplex PCR was the method, and the copy in TCRdb shows in-frame clones only, minus some. The data show about 130,000 clones, 58% seen once. The source material was CD4+ T cells sorted from blood, sampled at week 0. Receptors were obtained from a human donor with alopecia areata.

Concerning this clone itself: Other nucleotide sequences from this sample produce the same CDR3. The genes are TRBV4-3 and TRBJ1-5; tentatively, D is TRBD1 (5 bases). The CDR3 spans 15 residues. V was shortened by 1 base and J by 0 bases, with 7 bases between the two germline ends. Germline V lookup: CDR1 LGHNA, CDR2 YSLEER. The CDR3 DNA follows: TGCGCCAGCAGCCAAGGGGGGAATAGCAATCAGCCCCAGCATTTT. Protein product: CASSQGGNSNQPQHF.

The rearrangement joins TRBV15 to TRBJ1-3; tentative D call: TRBD1 (5 bases). V was pared by 0 bases and J by 3 bases, with 15 bases between. The germline gives CDR1 LNHNV, CDR2 YYDKDF (reference sequence). The CDR3 loop spans 17 amino acids. This CDR3 reads CATSRDFGTDRGNTIYF. DNA for the CDR3: TGTGCCACCAGCAGAGATTTTGGGACCGATCGTGGAAACACCATATATTTT.